A selection of T cell receptor beta chains follows, all from one sample in a study of T cell repertoires in cytomegalovirus infection. TCRdb processed the reads anew with MiXCR; each CDR3 protein has one entry. Found here are about 740,000 distinct CDR3 sequences, less than 40% of them singletons; the top ten hold 2.5% to 3%. Sequenced: PBMCs. These receptors were taken from a human donor in good health (CMV status not recorded). Some clones in this sample may be carry-over from other donors' samples. The CDR3 runs from the conserved cysteine through the conserved F or W. The D gene is left open where the match is weak.

cdr3_length	j_call	d_call	v_call	cdr3_aa
16	TRBJ2-1	TRBD2	TRBV5-1	CASSPSLAGAHNEQFF
17	TRBJ2-2	NA	TRBV7-2	CASSLRGQGGNTGELFF
11	TRBJ2-1	NA	TRBV12-3/TRBV12-4	CASSLMFEHFF
15	TRBJ2-5	NA	TRBV24-1	CATSDSNRARETQYF
13	TRBJ2-6	NA	TRBV19	CASSTSGANVLTF
15	TRBJ1-6	NA	TRBV7-9	CASSSIQGEGSPLHF
15	TRBJ1-2	TRBD1	TRBV7-8	CASSLAGQTIYGYTF
13	TRBJ2-7	TRBD2	TRBV7-2	CASSQGRGVEQYF
15	TRBJ2-7	NA	TRBV28	CASSTAVRNSYEQYF
17	TRBJ2-1	TRBD2	TRBV19	CASSIVGTSGGRNEQFF
15	TRBJ2-5	NA	TRBV6-6	CASSYSDKSQETQYF
14	TRBJ2-1	NA	TRBV5-1	CASSLGTPINEQFF
12	TRBJ2-7	NA	TRBV6-1	CASRDYSYEQYF
13	TRBJ2-1	NA	TRBV5-5	CASSLAEQGKQFF
16	TRBJ2-3	TRBD1	TRBV10-3	CAIRDSGQARTDTQYF
15	TRBJ1-1	NA	TRBV2	CASTLDVGGGTEAFF
15	TRBJ1-2	NA	TRBV28	CASSLESRGSYGYTF
13	TRBJ1-5	NA	TRBV12-3/TRBV12-4	CASSLEGRQPQHF
17	TRBJ2-5	NA	TRBV11-2	CASSFAPRLQGRETQYF
17	TRBJ1-4	NA	TRBV5-6	CASQLHGGRGTNEKLFF
14	TRBJ2-5	NA	TRBV7-9	CATLPRARLETQYF
13	TRBJ1-1	TRBD1	TRBV27	CASRTTGFTEAFF
15	TRBJ1-5	NA	TRBV7-8	CASISLGYSNQPQHF
14	TRBJ1-1	NA	TRBV7-6	CASSRQDGGTEAFF
13	TRBJ2-1	NA	TRBV5-6	CASSPSWGDEQFF
15	TRBJ1-6	NA	TRBV7-8	CASSFGTVDGSPLHF
13	TRBJ1-5	NA	TRBV20-1	CSASSFSNQPQHF
16	TRBJ1-1	NA	TRBV5-1	CASSLDPGVMNTEAFF
14	TRBJ1-1	NA	TRBV6-5	CATGAVVGSTEAFF
20	TRBJ1-1	NA	TRBV7-9	CASSLGEHLTLAEKNTEAFF
15	TRBJ2-5	TRBD2	TRBV2	CASSPGLVKGETQYF
14	TRBJ2-7	NA	TRBV5-1	CASSFGRSSREQYF
16	TRBJ1-6	TRBD1	TRBV11-1	CASSPGRDSHNSPLHF